This T cell receptor beta chain is from a study of cytomegalovirus exposure and HLA in healthy donors (dated by TCRdb to between 2016 and 2019). Background for the entire study: According to an earlier analysis of 587 of the donors, about 179 million T cells yielded roughly 100 million unique TCR beta sequences and about 300 Gb of sequence data. Roughly 300 gigabases of sequencing data and 78 million or so unique TCR sequences were included in an early release covering around 650 HLA-typed donors. The genetic ancestry cluster associated with self-reported Caucasian donors included 81% of the approximately 410 genotyped donors. The study aimed to test whether cataloging public T cell receptors could reveal signatures of past pathogen exposure. The study profiled the T cell repertoires of hundreds of subjects by immunosequencing and related them to cytomegalovirus serostatus. Besides the first cohort of approximately 710 subjects, a separate validation cohort made up of some 110 different subjects was used. High-throughput TCR immunosequencing, statistical association of individual TCRs with disease status, and machine learning were combined to predict cytomegalovirus infection status. In a later analysis, previously published TCR beta repertoires from about 640 donors were re-analyzed and high-resolution HLA genotyping was added so that TCR occurrence patterns could be studied. The later analysis used no new phenotypic data to find candidate immune exposures, relying instead on TCR beta sequences and their occurrence across donors. In an earlier analysis of 587 of the donors, high-throughput TCR beta sequencing was used to judge whether each TCR beta V gene segment behaved as functional or pseudogenic. Donor age, sex, ethnicity and CMV serostatus were collected together with the repertoire data. A later genetic analysis took genome-wide SNP genotypes for about 55% of the 666 donors and used that subset as a discovery cohort. All discovery cohort repertoires had been generated on a single sequencing platform. Class I and class II HLA loci were covered by the typing at four-digit resolution. The number of typed donors differed by locus: roughly 620-630 for A, B, C, DRB1 and DQB1; some 540 for DQA1; 600 to 610 for DPA1; and some 430 for DPB1. Several DR-DQ haplotypes were handled as single units for association and clustering, since linkage in the cohort was strong. Among roughly 400 genotyped donors of the cohort, an average of around 250,000 unique TCR beta nucleotide sequences was sequenced per donor, of which about 18% were non-productive. Overall study results and their limits: A further reported finding was that TCR beta sequences accurately predicted the HLA-A and HLA-B alleles for most subjects in the first cohort. Some IMGT-functional V segments, including TRBV6-2 and TRBV6-3, could not be distinguished by the 87-base-pair reads and were therefore excluded. According to the authors, the approach could potentially be generalized to other disease states and immunological phenotypes. A few of the identified cytomegalovirus-associated TCR beta chains were confirmed in vitro to be specific for cytomegalovirus antigens. While some public TCRs were present in many individuals, most TCR sequences turned up only very rarely across donors. In an earlier analysis of approximately 590 of the donors, most TCR beta V segments appeared in productive rearrangements about 87% or about 30% of the time, broadly matching IMGT annotations. According to a later analysis, parvovirus B19, influenza, CMV and Epstein-Barr virus appeared linked to several top co-occurrence clusters. In the study, some 160 TCR beta chains were listed as associated with cytomegalovirus. Linkage disequilibrium might explain the correlated functional status among segregating V segments, but an unknown experimental factor could not be ruled out. According to a later genetic analysis, donors in an Asian-associated ancestry cluster had fewer N-insertions in productive TCRs than the approximately 700-donor mean. At a false discovery rate of 0.05, a later analysis linked 16,000 or so TCR beta sequences to specific HLA alleles. Presence/absence analyses assumed roughly uniform sequencing depth across donors, an assumption that may not hold. A later analysis found that TCR association rates varied across HLA loci, with DRB1 alleles showing the most associated TCRs and HLA-C alleles the fewest. A later analysis found that most CMV-associated TCR beta chains appeared HLA-restricted, with HLA associations seemingly driven largely by CMV exposure. Because HLA typing was unavailable for some donors at each locus, only the typed subset was used in association tests. For the cohort, immune exposure information was limited to CMV serostatus. In a later analysis, HLA-associated TCR beta chains were found to be more clonally expanded and to have lower generation probabilities than equally common non-associated chains. Assigning TCR associations to individual alleles was difficult when HLA alleles, especially DR and DQ, strongly co-occurred. The sequencing pipeline was judged likely to have produced a cluster of highly shared sequence variants as a technical artifact. About 17 rarely observed V segments, including chromosome 9 orphons, were excluded from the earlier analysis of approximately 500 of the donors because counts were too low. This cohort had only TCR beta chains sequenced, and the lack of alpha or paired-chain data limited which features could be detected. A later genetic analysis associated a missense DCLRE1C variant with V-gene and J-gene trimming of TCR beta chains, and an independent cohort replicated the association. Cytomegalovirus status was reported to be diagnosed by the classifier with high specificity and sensitivity in both the original and validation cohorts.

The library relied on the immunoSEQ multiplex PCR assay. For the multiplex PCR, a mixture combining 60 forward primers for TCR Vbeta segments and 13 reverse primers for TCR Jbeta segments was used. A multiplex PCR assay on genomic DNA amplified the CDR3 region of rearranged TCR beta genes. Amplified TCR beta libraries were sequenced as 87-base-pair reads on the Illumina HiSeq System. Regarding the original processing steps: Across the 500 to 850 repertoires, a later analysis counted tens of millions of unique TCR beta chains, roughly 11 million of which were shared by at least two donors. To remove PCR and sequencing errors, raw reads were error-corrected and collapsed into unique sequences using a nearest-neighbor algorithm that merged closely related sequences. Alignment of CDR3 sequences to IMGT reference sequences was used to assign V, D and J gene segments. For a sequence to be retained, a match of at least six nucleotides was required to both a V gene segment and a J gene segment. A rearrangement was called productive if the CDR3 had no stop codons and remained in frame with V and J, and every other rearrangement was called non-productive. CDR3 was defined according to IMGT convention as the region running from the second conserved V-encoded cysteine to the conserved J-encoded phenylalanine. In an earlier analysis of 550 to 650 of the donors, sequences lacking an unambiguous match to a single V gene segment were excluded. In an earlier analysis of approximately 560 of the donors, a V segment was called functional when productive rearrangements were above 56.7%, and segregating when the standard deviation between donors exceeded 5%. A statistical classification framework was built for diagnosing cytomegalovirus status from the catalog of TCR beta chain sequences. In a later analysis, TCR nucleotide sequences were compared against IMGT/GENE-DB human TR gene sequences so that V and J genes could be assigned. The TCRdist pipeline was used in a later analysis to assign CDR3 sequences and most-parsimonious VDJ recombination scenarios. In a later analysis, each TCR beta chain was defined by its CDR3 amino acid sequence together with its V-gene family, and reads lacking a unique V-gene family were excluded. In a later analysis, fewer than 650 highly shared, low-generation-probability nucleotide sequences were removed to address suspected cross-contamination and a sequencing artifact. In a later analysis, a clonal expansion index was calculated for each public chain from normalized within-repertoire ranks of inferred template counts. In a later analysis, generation probabilities were computed using a VDJ recombination model fitted to out-of-frame rearrangements, and the results were checked against IGoR. A later analysis scored TCR-TCR, TCR-HLA and TCR-CMV co-occurrence with hypergeometric tests, applying a repertoire-size bias correction to TCR pairs. A later analysis estimated false discovery rates by permuting HLA or CMV assignments 20 times. A later analysis grouped co-occurring TCRs with DBSCAN, adding TCRdist sequence similarity when clustering within HLA-allele-positive subsets. For co-occurrence clustering, repertoires with fewer than 30,000 or more than 120,000 public chains were excluded, along with 4 to 6 repertoires with anomalous nucleotide sharing. Imported from immuneACCESS, the table was reduced by TCRdb to in-frame sequences with V and J called. These copies leave out some clones; in studies compared against another copy, an unresolved V gene accounts for under half, and the cause of the remainder is not known. The V and J calls and clone size come from that table; D and trimming were worked out from the DNA. The sample has 100,000 or so clones on record, over 70% of them singletons. Together, the top ten hold around 2.1% of the sample.

The cohort consisted of 600 to 700 healthy bone marrow donors. At the time of sampling, every cohort member was nominally healthy, though immune exposures that went unrecorded were likely present. The donor was CMV seronegative and was included in the group of 352 seronegative cohort members. Each donor provided a peripheral blood sample, and peripheral blood mononuclear cells were used for TCR beta sequencing. The Qiagen DNeasy Blood Extraction Kit was used to extract genomic DNA from the blood cell samples. The table lists this clone with a few counts. What antigen it recognizes has not been identified. Base qualities were left out, and no much larger clone turns up one base away. Its CDR3 holds 12 amino acids, cysteine through phenylalanine. The retained sequence is limited to the CDR3, 36 bases, with the frame set at the first base. V is clipped by 5 bases and J by 8 bases, and the sequence between their germline boundaries is 12 bases long. Taken from the germline V gene, the CDR1 and CDR2 loops are SGHTA and FQGNSA.

This sequence uses TRBV7-2 and TRBJ1-2; possibly the D gene is TRBD1, per 6 matching bases. Input material: PBMCs. The receptor's source is a man younger than 40 in good health and CMV-seronegative. The DNA is as follows: TGTGCCAGCAGCCCGGGGGGCGGAGGCTACACCTTC. This sequence encodes CASSPGGGGYTF.